This entry lists 28 T cell receptor beta chains sequenced from one sample in a study of response to subunit inactivated influenza vaccine. TCRdb re-analysed the RT-PCR reads in MiXCR, keeping a single row per CDR3 protein. The sample lists 450,000 to 500,000 distinct CDR3 sequences; 11% were seen once. This material consisted of PBMCs from blood, taken about 40 days after vaccination. The source of these receptors is a man aged 45-65 years who received an inactivated influenza vaccine.

The chain combines TRBV24-1 with TRBJ1-5, with TRBD1 matching 11 bases. CDR1 is KGHDR, CDR2 SFDVKD, per germline. This CDR3 region has 16 residues. V lost 4 bases to trimming and J lost 6 bases; unmatched junction nucleotides: 7. The CDR3 nucleotides are TGTGCCACCAGTGAAGCCGGGACAGGGGGATTTCAGCCCCAGCATTTT. This translates into CATSEAGTGGFQPQHF.

The chain has TRBV7-2 and TRBJ2-6; D is uncertain. The CDR3 length is 17 residues. Trimming removed 0 bases from V and 4 bases from J, with 13 bases in between. Germline values: CDR1 SGHTA, CDR2 FQGNSA. The CDR3: CASSLAVPFRGANVLTF. The CDR3 DNA reads as TGTGCCAGCAGCTTAGCGGTTCCTTTTAGGGGGGCCAACGTCCTGACTTTC. Looking up the rest from reference TRBV7-2 and TRBJ2-6 gives the full variable domain: GAGVSQSPSNKVTEKGKDVELRCDPISGHTALYWYRQSLGQGLEFLIYFQGNSAPDKSGLPSDRFSAERTGGSVSTLTIQRTQQEDSAVYLCASSLAVPFRGANVLTFGAGSRLTVL.

The chain is built from TRBV7-2 and TRBJ1-1; D uncertain. The V gene's germline CDR1 is SGHTA and CDR2 FQGNSA. Trimming left V 7 bases short and J 0 bases short, with 9 bases between. The CDR3 loop spans 13 amino acids. CDR3 in amino acids: CASTLGMNTEAFF. The DNA for the CDR3 is TGTGCCAGCACCCTAGGGATGAACACTGAAGCTTTCTTT. The variable domain in full, with the rest retrieved from reference TRBV7-2 and TRBJ1-1, is GAGVSQSPSNKVTEKGKDVELRCDPISGHTALYWYRQSLGQGLEFLIYFQGNSAPDKSGLPSDRFSAERTGGSVSTLTIQRTQQEDSAVYLCASTLGMNTEAFFGQGTRLTVV.

The chain recombines TRBV29-1 with TRBJ2-5; 10 bases map to TRBD2. Germline V gene sequence: CDR1 SQVTM, CDR2 ANQGSEA. The CDR3 totals 13 residues. J lost 4 bases, V lost 4 bases, and 3 bases had no gene match. The CDR3 DNA sequence: TGCAGCGTTGCTAGCGGGGGAGGAGAGACCCAGTACTTC. The encoded protein is CSVASGGGETQYF.

The rearrangement uses TRBV3-1 and TRBJ2-5; 7 bases match TRBD2. The DNA end is a closer match to TRBJ2-1, so the J assignment may be wrong. CDR1 and CDR2 (germline): LGHDT, YNNKEL (reference sequence). This CDR3 contains 16 residues. The CDR3 coding sequence is TGTGCCAGCAGCCAAGCTTTAGCGGGCCCCAGTGGGGCCCAGTTCTTC. It translates to CASSQALAGPSGAQFF.

This clonotype was detected many times. CDR3: CAISNSWDRGQDTQYF. The CDR3, as DNA: TGTGCCATCAGCAACTCTTGGGACAGGGGGCAAGATACGCAGTATTTT. The rearrangement uses TRBV10-3 and TRBJ2-3, with 12 bases aligning to TRBD1. CDR1 ENHRY and CDR2 SYGVKD come from the germline V gene. J was trimmed by 5 bases and V by 6 bases; bases with no gene match: 9. This CDR3 has 16 residues.

The table lists this clonotype with many counts. CDR3 DNA sequence: TGCGCCAGCAGCTTGGCAGGGGCCGGTCAGCCCCAGCATTTT. Amino acids: CASSLAGAGQPQHF. This chain links TRBV5-1 with TRBJ1-5; D may be TRBD1 (6 bases). The ends were cut back, 0 bases at V and 6 bases at J, with 10 bases in the middle. Germline lookup yields CDR1 SGHRS and CDR2 YFSETQ. The CDR3 totals 14 residues. The whole variable domain, filled in from reference TRBV5-1 and TRBJ1-5, reads KAGVTQTPRYLIKTRGQQVTLSCSPISGHRSVSWYQQTPGQGLQFLFEYFSETQRNKGNFPGRFSGRQFSNSRSEMNVSTLELGDSALYLCASSLAGAGQPQHFGDGTRLSIL.

The gene calls are TRBV5-6 and TRBJ2-1, with TRBD2 matching 7 bases. Trimming took 5 bases from V and 9 from J; bases not matched to a gene: 8. The CDR3 sequence is 13 residues long. Per the germline V gene, CDR1 is SGHDT and CDR2 is YYEEEE. The CDR3 sequence is CASRDGRAGEQFF. The CDR3 DNA sequence: TGTGCCAGCAGAGATGGGAGGGCCGGTGAGCAGTTCTTC.

The sample holds many counts of this clonotype. The chain carries TRBV4-1 and TRBJ2-5; D perhaps matches TRBD2 (6 bases). Germline loops: CDR1 MGHRA, CDR2 YSYEKL. CDR3 length: 17 residues. Deletions cut 5 bases from V and 4 bases from J, with 23 bases between. The DNA for the CDR3 is TGCGCCAGCAGCTCTACACGCGGGACTGTATTAGGAGAGACCCAGTACTTC. It encodes CASSSTRGTVLGETQYF.

This chain uses TRBV6-5 with TRBJ2-5, with D possibly being TRBD1 (5 bases). The ends were cut back, 0 bases at V and 1 base at J, with 9 bases in the middle. The CDR3 length is 15 residues. CDR1 MNHEY and CDR2 SVGAGI come from the germline V gene. In nucleotides, the CDR3 is TGTGCCAGCAGTTACTCGCGACAGATCCAAGAGACCCAGTACTTC. This translates into CASSYSRQIQETQYF.

This chain joins TRBV20-1 and TRBJ2-5; 7 nucleotides match TRBD1. Losses at the gene ends were 4 bases for V and 5 bases for J; bases not matched to a gene: 10. Germline CDR1 DFQATT, CDR2 SNEGSKA (reference sequence). The CDR3 contains 14 residues. CDR3 in DNA: TGCAGTGCTACCCAGACAGGGCGAGTGGAGACCCAGTACTTC. Its protein product is CSATQTGRVETQYF.

V usage is TRBV7-2 and J usage is TRBJ2-5; D is possibly TRBD1 (5 bases). V shed 1 base and J shed 4 bases, with 10 bases lying between them. The CDR3 runs to 14 residues. Germline lookup yields CDR1 SGHTA and CDR2 FQGNSA. CDR3 sequence: CASSLVGRVETQYF. The CDR3 DNA reads as TGTGCCAGCAGCTTAGTGGGCAGGGTAGAGACCCAGTACTTC.

In this sample, this clonotype turned up a few times. The genes are TRBV7-2 and TRBJ2-7; 10 nucleotides align to TRBD2. Losses at the gene ends were 3 bases for V and 1 base for J; bases not matched to a gene: 9. The CDR3 consists of 17 residues. In germline, CDR1 is SGHTA, CDR2 FQGNSA. The CDR3 is CASSFPLAGALSYEQYF. DNA of the CDR3: TGTGCCAGCAGCTTTCCCCTAGCGGGAGCCCTTTCCTACGAGCAGTACTTC.

J is TRBJ1-4 and V is TRBV20-1; tentative D call: TRBD1 (6 bases). The germline gives CDR1 DFQATT, CDR2 SNEGSKA (reference sequence). V was trimmed by 6 bases and J by 6 bases, leaving 17 bases between them. CDR3 length equals 14 residues. The CDR3 nucleotides are TGCAGTGCCAACCAACGGACAGCGGATGAAAAACTGTTTTTT. Its translation: CSANQRTADEKLFF.

This clonotype was counted many times. The chain links TRBV6-5 to TRBJ2-7; 9 nucleotides match TRBD2. Per germline, CDR1 MNHEY and CDR2 SVGAGI. The ends lost 0 bases at V and 7 bases at J; junction bases unmatched: 7. The CDR3 extends over 15 amino acids. CDR3 residues: CASSYSTLAGWEQYF. In nucleotides, the CDR3 is TGTGCCAGCAGTTACTCGACCCTAGCGGGGTGGGAGCAGTACTTC.

For this clonotype: One end of the junction is discordant with germline, which a read error may explain. The rearrangement links TRBV7-9 to TRBJ2-1; maybe TRBD2 (5 bases). Looked up from germline, CDR1 is SEHNR and CDR2 is FQNEAQ (reference sequence). The CDR3 has 13 amino acids. In nucleotides, the CDR3 is TGTGCCAGCAGCGTAGCGACCGGGAAAAGGCAGTTCTTC. This encodes CASSVATGKRQFF. The variable domain in full, completed from reference TRBV7-9 and TRBJ2-1, reads DTGVSQNPRHKITKRGQNVTFRCDPISEHNRLYWYRQTLGQGPEFLTYFQNEAQLEKSRLLSDRFSAERPKGSFSTLEIQRTEQGDSAMYLCASSVATGKRQFFGPGTRLTVL.

This clonotype was counted only a few times. This sequence joins TRBV5-1 and TRBJ2-3; 12 bases match TRBD2. CDR3 length equals 16 residues. With V trimmed by 4 bases and J by 6 bases, 9 bases remained unmatched. Per germline, CDR1 SGHRS and CDR2 YFSETQ. The CDR3 sequence is CASSPQTSGGWDTQYF. CDR3 nucleotides: TGCGCCAGCAGCCCACAGACTAGCGGGGGTTGGGATACGCAGTATTTT.

Here the CDR3 DNA reads TGTGCCAGCAGTTACTTCCAGCCCGTGAATACGCAGTATTTT. This translates into CASSYFQPVNTQYF. The chain carries TRBV6-2 or TRBV6-3 and TRBJ2-3, with D hard to call. Germline CDR1 is MNHEY and CDR2 is SVGEGT. This CDR3 is built from 14 residues. V lost 1 base, J lost 7 bases, and 12 bases lay in between.

This clonotype was detected a few times. The CDR3 coding sequence is TGCAGCGTTGACGGGACTAGCGCGGATACGCAGTATTTT. Amino acid sequence: CSVDGTSADTQYF. The genes are TRBV29-1 and TRBJ2-3; 10 nucleotides align to TRBD2. The CDR3 runs to 13 residues. V shed 3 bases, J shed 6 bases, and the junction held 3 bases outside the gene matches. Germline CDR1 and CDR2: SQVTM and ANQGSEA.

This clonotype has ten or more counts. This chain uses TRBV6-5 with TRBJ1-1; 12 nucleotides agree with TRBD1. The germline CDR1 and CDR2 sequences are MNHEY and SVGAGI. The CDR3 is 18 amino acids. J gave up 2 bases and V 0 bases, and 7 bases lay outside the gene matches. In DNA, the CDR3 is TGTGCCAGCAGTTACTCGGGACAGGGGGCGTCGATAAACACTGAAGCTTTCTTT. Amino acids: CASSYSGQGASINTEAFF.

The J gene is TRBJ2-7, the V gene TRBV24-1; tentatively, D is TRBD1 (6 bases). The CDR3 covers 13 residues. Germline V gene data show CDR1 as KGHDR and CDR2 as SFDVKD. Trimming shortened V by 8 bases and J by 1 base, and 11 bases separated the two germline ends. The CDR3 reads CATMDSRSYEQYF. The CDR3 region has the DNA TGTGCCACCATGGACAGCCGTTCCTACGAGCAGTACTTC.

This clonotype has more than one count but fewer than ten. The rearrangement joins TRBV27 to TRBJ2-1; no definite D call. Germline V lookup: CDR1 MNHEY, CDR2 SMNVEV (reference sequence). This CDR3 spans 16 amino acids. V was cut by 0 bases and J by 2 bases, with 11 bases left in between. The chain's CDR3 is CASSLSRTFTYNEQFF. CDR3 in DNA: TGTGCCAGCAGTTTATCTCGGACCTTTACCTACAATGAGCAGTTCTTC.

This clonotype was seen ten or more times. V is TRBV24-1 and J is TRBJ2-7; D is unresolved. The CDR3 spans 13 residues. Germline V gives CDR1 KGHDR, CDR2 SFDVKD. The V gene lost 5 bases and the J gene lost 0 bases, with 7 bases spanning the gap. CDR3 in amino acids: CATSALDSYEQYF. CDR3 bases: TGTGCCACCAGTGCCTTGGACTCCTACGAGCAGTACTTC.

The rearrangement links TRBV15 to TRBJ1-5; D is ambiguous. Trimming took off 5 bases at V and 3 bases at J, with 8 bases between the two ends. The CDR3 length is 13 residues. Per the germline V gene, CDR1 is LNHNV and CDR2 is YYDKDF (reference sequence). For the CDR3, the DNA is TGTGCCACCAGCGAGGGAGACAATCAGCCCCAGCATTTT. Amino acid sequence: CATSEGDNQPQHF.

The table lists this clonotype with many counts. The chain carries TRBV12-3 or TRBV12-4 and TRBJ2-1; 8 nucleotides agree with TRBD1. V trimming: 6 bases; J trimming: 0 bases; junction bases outside the gene matches: 1. This CDR3 spans 14 amino acids. The DNA for the CDR3 is TGTGCCAGCAGGACAGGGGCCTCCTACAATGAGCAGTTCTTC. It specifies CASRTGASYNEQFF.

This clonotype was seen ten or more times. The chain has TRBV6-5 and TRBJ2-5; unclear D gene. Trimming shortened V by 2 bases and J by 3 bases, and 10 bases separated the two germline ends. The germline gives CDR1 MNHEY, CDR2 SVGAGI. The CDR3 totals 14 residues. DNA of the CDR3: TGTGCCAGCAGTTACGATTCTGGGAAAGAGACCCAGTACTTC. Translating it yields CASSYDSGKETQYF.

This clonotype was counted many times. The chain joins TRBV29-1 to TRBJ2-4; D tentatively fits TRBD1 or TRBD2 (6 bases each). Looked up from germline, CDR1 is SQVTM and CDR2 is ANQGSEA. The length of the CDR3 is 13 residues. Trimming stripped 4 bases from V and 7 bases from J, with 14 bases between. CDR3 region: CSVARGVGNIQYF. The CDR3 DNA sequence: TGCAGCGTTGCGAGGGGGGTGGGGAACATTCAGTACTTC.

At least ten counts were recorded for this clonotype. This chain connects TRBV5-1 to TRBJ2-3; TRBD2 matches 13 bases. CDR1 is SGHRS and CDR2 is YFSETQ in the germline V gene. V shed 0 bases, J shed 5 bases, and the junction held 15 bases outside the gene matches. This CDR3 contains 20 residues. The DNA for the CDR3 is TGCGCCAGCAGCTTGGCCGAGGCGGGACTAGCGGGGCACGGGAAAGATACGCAGTATTTT. It encodes CASSLAEAGLAGHGKDTQYF.